The clone carrying this TCR beta chain has ten or more counts. The sample originates from a study of Graves' ophthalmopathy and Graves' hyperthyroidism. On the study more broadly: Stable hyperthyroidism denotes an absence of ophthalmopathy throughout 18 months of follow-up.

CDR3 length: 14 residues. Trimming took 2 bases from V and 3 from J, leaving 8 bases between them. Per the germline V gene, CDR1 is MNHEY and CDR2 is SVGAGI. RNA transcripts yielded amplified TCR beta CDR3 regions. HTBI primers were employed in first-round RT-PCR, then a second-round multiplex PCR followed. Via MiXCR, TCRdb re-called the multiplex PCR reads, giving one row per CDR3 protein. The sample has 500,000 to 600,000 distinct CDR3 sequences; under 45% are singletons. People with hyperthyroidism were aged 18 to 65 and newly diagnosed, under 2 months' duration. Researchers turned away patients with other autoimmune diseases, uncontrolled infections, pregnancy or lactation. It was on clinical symptoms, serum thyroxine, TRAb, thyroid ultrasound and orbital computed tomography that diagnosis relied.

This sequence joins TRBV6-5 and TRBJ1-5; D is ambiguous. Material for sequencing was peripheral blood or thyroid tissue (not recorded which). The TCR comes from an adult man with Graves' hyperthyroidism. CDR3: CASSYGQPNQPQHF. The CDR3 coding sequence is TGTGCCAGCAGTTACGGGCAGCCCAATCAGCCCCAGCATTTT.